Sequencing of this TCR beta chain was carried out in a study of tumor-infiltrating lymphocytes in localized non-small cell lung cancer. Findings and limits, study-wide: Technical variation could not be separated from intratumor heterogeneity here.

With V trimmed by 8 bases and J by 6 bases, 8 bases remained unmatched. CDR3 length: 14 residues. In germline, CDR1 is MNHNY, CDR2 SVGAGI (reference sequence). For this clone: The antigen remains unidentified.

Using immunoSEQ multiplex PCR, the repertoire was profiled, and TCRdb retains in-frame clones only, with some absent. The sample lists 9,500 to 15,000 clones, approximately 84% seen once, with 8% to 9.5% in the top ten. Sequencing was carried out using lung tumor tissue. This clonotype was sampled from a human donor with non-small cell lung cancer. V and J are TRBV6-6 and TRBJ2-7; 12 bases fit TRBD1. CDR3 residues: CASCLGTGGREQYF. CDR3 bases: TGTGCCAGCTGCCTCGGGACAGGGGGCCGCGAGCAGTACTTC.